The 20 T cell receptor beta chains listed next were all sequenced from one sample in a study of control samples from healthy donors and cancer patients. TCRdb's table, derived via immunoSEQ multiplex PCR, lists solely in-frame clones and lacks some. This table holds roughly 24,000 clones, 82% found once. Sequencing input: PBMCs. The receptors were gathered from a man aged 55 to 70 with colorectal cancer.

The chain employs TRBV5-1 and TRBJ2-5; TRBD2 matches 10 bases. The germline V gene encodes CDR1 SGHRS and CDR2 YFSETQ. J lost 2 bases, V lost 5 bases, and 6 bases had no gene match. The CDR3 totals 15 residues. CDR3 protein: CASRTGTSEQETQYF. CDR3 in DNA: TGCGCCAGCAGGACCGGGACTAGCGAACAAGAGACCCAGTACTTC.

The chain links TRBV27 to TRBJ2-5; D is undetermined. The CDR3 spans 11 residues. CDR1 and CDR2 (germline): MNHEY, SMNVEV (reference sequence). V was trimmed by 3 bases and J by 5 bases, leaving 4 bases between them. The CDR3 region has the DNA TGTGCCAGCAGTTTGGGGGAGACCCAGTACTTC. It codes for CASSLGETQYF.

V gene TRBV9 combines with J gene TRBJ1-5; D gene ambiguous. Germline CDR1 is SGDLS and CDR2 is YYNGEE. Between the trimmed V and J ends, which lost 2 bases and 4 bases, there was a span of 4 bases. The CDR3 is 12 residues long. The CDR3 nucleotides read TGTGCCAGCAGCGTGGGGAATCAGCCCCAGCATTTT. It encodes CASSVGNQPQHF.

In its sample, this clone was seen once. The chain has TRBV4-1 and TRBJ2-1; no reliable D call. Germline V lookup: CDR1 MGHRA, CDR2 YSYEKL. The ends were cut back, 0 bases at V and 6 bases at J, with 12 bases in the middle. This CDR3 spans 15 amino acids. Written as DNA, the CDR3 is TGCGCCAGCAGCCAAGATCGGGTTAGCCGCAATGAGCAGTTCTTC. Its translation is CASSQDRVSRNEQFF.

The rearrangement joins TRBV5-4 to TRBJ1-2; possible D gene TRBD1, 6 bases. This CDR3 spans 13 amino acids. CDR1 SGHNT and CDR2 YYREEE come from the germline V gene (reference sequence). The V and J ends lost 4 bases and 6 bases respectively, with 13 bases between them. This CDR3 is CASSLDRTDGYTF. CDR3 nucleotides: TGTGCCAGCAGCCTAGACAGGACAGATGGCTACACCTTC.

The chain employs TRBV6-1 and TRBJ2-2, with a weak D call TRBD2 (7 bases). The CDR3 spans 18 residues. The V gene lost 4 bases and the J gene lost 6 bases, with 24 bases spanning the gap. CDR1 and CDR2 (germline): MNHNS, SASEGT. The CDR3 DNA is TGTGCCAGCAGTGCGTCTTCGGGGGGCGATTTTGCATCCGGGGAGCTGTTTTTT. Its translation: CASSASSGGDFASGELFF.

The V gene is TRBV6-6, the J gene TRBJ1-4; 8 bases match TRBD1. The CDR3 extends over 13 amino acids. V gave up 7 bases and J gave up 7 bases; unmatched junction bases: 5. Germline assignment: CDR1 MNHNY and CDR2 SVGAGI (reference sequence). The chain's CDR3 is CASTDRAGEKLFF. The CDR3 region has the DNA TGTGCCAGCACGGACAGGGCGGGTGAAAAACTGTTTTTT.

V usage is TRBV30 and J usage is TRBJ1-6; D gene unclear. The CDR3 extends over 15 amino acids. CDR1 is GTSNPN and CDR2 is SVGIG in the germline V gene (reference sequence). V was clipped by 2 bases and J by 0 bases, with 8 bases between them. The chain's CDR3 is CAWSPISSYNSPLHF. DNA of the CDR3: TGTGCCTGGAGTCCCATAAGCTCCTATAATTCACCCCTCCACTTT.

This chain links TRBV4-1 with TRBJ2-1; D is unresolved. Germline V gives CDR1 MGHRA, CDR2 YSYEKL. V lost 0 bases to trimming and J lost 0 bases, with 12 bases between them. The CDR3 extends over 17 amino acids. The CDR3 spells CASSQESRHSSYNEQFF. The CDR3 DNA reads as TGCGCCAGCAGCCAAGAATCCAGGCATAGCTCCTACAATGAGCAGTTCTTC.

The chain couples TRBV18 to TRBJ2-5, with 8 bases that match TRBD2. Germline V gene lookup returns CDR1 KGHSH and CDR2 LQKENI. The CDR3 runs 15 residues. The J segment lost 2 bases and the V segment lost 4 bases, leaving 6 bases of the junction unmatched. CDR3 amino acids: CASSLLSGGQETQYF. CDR3 sequence (DNA): TGTGCCAGCTCACTGCTAAGCGGGGGACAAGAGACCCAGTACTTC.

V gene TRBV19 combines with J gene TRBJ1-2; 8 bases are a match to TRBD1. The CDR3 loop spans 15 amino acids. V trimming: 4 bases; J trimming: 3 bases; junction bases outside the gene matches: 7. Germline lookup yields CDR1 LNHDA and CDR2 SQIVND (reference sequence). The CDR3 DNA reads as TGTGCCAGTAGTAACCCAGGGGGCGCGGACTATGGCTACACCTTC. This encodes CASSNPGGADYGYTF.

This clone appeared a few times. The chain joins TRBV6-5 to TRBJ1-2; 9 bases map to TRBD1. Germline values: CDR1 MNHEY, CDR2 SVGAGI. Germline trimming cut 5 bases from V and 4 bases from J; bases unmatched to any gene: 5. The CDR3 sequence is 14 residues long. As DNA, the CDR3 is TGTGCCAGCAGTCGGACAGGGGAGGGCTATGGCTACACCTTC. It translates to CASSRTGEGYGYTF.

The V gene is TRBV6-5, the J gene TRBJ2-7; TRBD1 or TRBD2 may be the D gene (6 bases each). Germline V gene sequence: CDR1 MNHEY, CDR2 SVGAGI. The CDR3 spans 12 residues. V shed 8 bases and J shed 2 bases, with 10 bases lying between them. CDR3: CASRGQPYEQYV. As DNA, the CDR3 is TGTGCCAGCCGGGGGCAGCCCTACGAGCAGTACGTC.

The V call is TRBV4-1, the J call TRBJ2-2; D is uncertain. The V gene lost 1 base and the J gene lost 2 bases, with 14 bases spanning the gap. Germline V gene lookup returns CDR1 MGHRA and CDR2 YSYEKL. There are 17 residues in the CDR3. This CDR3 reads CASSQAKTPQNTGELFF. Here the CDR3 DNA reads TGCGCCAGCAGCCAAGCCAAGACACCTCAAAACACCGGGGAGCTGTTTTTT.

The chain is built from TRBV10-2 and TRBJ2-5, with D possibly being TRBD1 or TRBD2 (5 bases each). Germline values: CDR1 WSHSY, CDR2 SAAADI. The length of the CDR3 is 12 residues. Trimming took off 2 bases at V and 5 bases at J, with 6 bases between the two ends. The CDR3 region is CASSEEGETQYF. CDR3 bases: TGCGCCAGCAGTGAGGAGGGGGAGACCCAGTACTTC.

This chain uses TRBV27 with TRBJ2-1; 9 bases map to TRBD2. This CDR3 has 16 amino acids. J gave up 4 bases and V 6 bases, and 10 bases lay outside the gene matches. Germline lookup yields CDR1 MNHEY and CDR2 SMNVEV (reference sequence). The CDR3 DNA sequence: TGTGCCAGCAGCCCTAGCGGGGCGTCGCGATACAATGAGCAGTTCTTC. Protein product: CASSPSGASRYNEQFF.

The gene calls are TRBV6-1 and TRBJ2-7; a weak D match, TRBD1 (5 bases). The CDR3 is 13 residues long. Trimming left V 2 bases short and J 6 bases short, with 11 bases between. Germline V CDR1 and CDR2: MNHNS, SASEGT. CDR3 in amino acids: CASSETRVIEQYF. CDR3 coding DNA: TGTGCCAGCAGTGAAACCAGGGTAATCGAGCAGTACTTC.

This clone was detected only a few times. This chain's CDR3 is CASSWDSEYEQYF. In DNA, the CDR3 is TGTGCCAGCAGCTGGGACAGTGAGTACGAGCAGTACTTC. V and J are TRBV5-5 and TRBJ2-7; 7 bases align to TRBD1. The junction had 4 bases not matched to a gene; V was cut back by 3 bases and J by 4 bases. Germline lookup yields CDR1 SGHKS and CDR2 YYEKEE (reference sequence). This CDR3 is built from 13 residues.

The chain recombines TRBV2 with TRBJ2-5, with D possibly matching TRBD1 (5 bases). V lost 7 bases, J lost 3 bases, and 6 bases lay in between. CDR1 and CDR2 (germline): SNHLY, FYNNEI. The length of the CDR3 is 11 residues. CDR3 sequence: CASKTEETQYF. As DNA, the CDR3 is TGTGCCAGCAAGACAGAAGAGACCCAGTACTTC.

The chain couples TRBV6-1 to TRBJ2-2; perhaps TRBD2 as D (5 bases). The germline V and J ends were trimmed by 2 bases and 2 bases, with 9 bases remaining between them. This CDR3 comprises 15 residues. Germline values: CDR1 MNHNS, CDR2 SASEGT. CDR3 in amino acids: CASSERSGNTGELFF. In DNA form, the CDR3 reads TGTGCCAGCAGTGAAAGGTCGGGAAACACCGGGGAGCTGTTTTTT.